This T cell receptor beta chain was documented in a study of early T cells in non-severe SARS-CoV-2 infection. As for the study in general: Investigators sequenced bulk RNA drawn from unsorted whole blood, and chains remained unpaired.

Unique molecular identifiers were attached to individual cDNA molecules. TCRdb reanalysed the 5' RACE reads using MiXCR and keeps one entry per CDR3 protein. This table holds some 29,000 distinct CDR3 sequences, approximately 5.4% found once. Findings and limits, study-wide: Sequences matched to VDJdb favored anti-spike CD8 responses, while private and CD4 specificities were missed.

Concerning this clonotype itself: Its target is not known.

This CDR3 region has 13 residues. Germline V lookup: CDR1 GTSNPN, CDR2 SVGIG (reference sequence). Trimming removed 0 bases from V and 4 bases from J, with 9 bases in between. The chain uses TRBV30 and TRBJ1-1, with D unresolved. Sequencing was done on a sample of whole blood. This receptor was obtained from an adult who was a healthcare worker with PCR-confirmed SARS-CoV-2 infection or an uninfected control (not recorded which). The CDR3 DNA reads as TGTGCCTGGAGTGTGGACCTGGGCACTGAAGCTTTCTTT. It codes for CAWSVDLGTEAFF.